The rows below give T cell receptor beta chains drawn from one sample of a study of blood T cells in healthy people across ages. TCRdb recomputed calls from the 5' RACE reads with MiXCR, one row per CDR3 protein. Among over 750,000 distinct CDR3 sequences listed, more than 20% were seen once. These data were also reused for a study on T cells of mothers and their children.

What was sequenced was blood. These receptors originate from a boy aged 5-17 years in good health. Both conserved end residues are trimmed from each CDR3.

V: TRBV29-1
J: TRBJ2-4
CDR3: SALTGLAGVQY

V: TRBV19
J: TRBJ2-2
CDR3: ASTGTHYTGELF

V: TRBV4-1
J: TRBJ2-7
CDR3: ASSHSLGLDSYEQY

V: TRBV7-2
J: TRBJ2-7
CDR3: ASSLSTVSVSYEQY

V: TRBV19
J: TRBJ2-4
CDR3: ASVQQGAENIQY

V: TRBV6-6
J: TRBJ2-1
CDR3: ASSYASGLIEGEQF

V: TRBV10-3
J: TRBJ2-1
CDR3: AISENRAGPSMEQF

V: TRBV13
J: TRBJ1-2
CDR3: ASSLEYETPNYGYT

V: TRBV7-2
J: TRBJ1-2
CDR3: ASSLPTVGAWGYT

V: TRBV7-9
J: TRBJ1-4
CDR3: ASSLGDATNEKLF

V: TRBV5-1
J: TRBJ2-3
CDR3: ASSTTGVATQY

V: TRBV28
J: TRBJ2-2
CDR3: ASRLGTDTGELF

V: TRBV29-1
J: TRBJ2-3
CDR3: SVKEALNTQY

V: TRBV4-1
J: TRBJ2-2
CDR3: ASSQVKYTGELF

V: TRBV20-1
J: TRBJ2-5
CDR3: SARGGQEAQY

V: TRBV20-1
J: TRBJ1-2
CDR3: SAMTLRNYGYT

V: TRBV25-1
J: TRBJ2-2
CDR3: ASSDRGQNTGELF

V: TRBV6-1
J: TRBJ2-1
CDR3: ASRDRGVNEQF

V: TRBV4-3
J: TRBJ2-3
CDR3: ASSQFGMRTDTQY

V: TRBV3-1
J: TRBJ1-4
CDR3: ASRSGGISTNEKLF

V: TRBV7-9
J: TRBJ1-1
CDR3: ASSQLGQDTEAF

V: TRBV7-9
J: TRBJ2-7
CDR3: ANLPGQGVEQY

V: TRBV7-9
J: TRBJ2-1
CDR3: ASSPAPSGSSYNEQF

V: TRBV28
J: TRBJ2-1
CDR3: ASSSGQGGVHNEQF

V: TRBV28
J: -
CDR3: ASTRSMGSEQF

V: TRBV6-5
J: TRBJ1-2
CDR3: ASSYSRQGAGGYT

V: TRBV28
J: TRBJ2-5
CDR3: ASTQRAGEETQY

V: TRBV4-2
J: TRBJ2-1
CDR3: ASSPVLAATYNEQF

V: TRBV19
J: -
CDR3: ASSIRRQTYNEQF

V: TRBV5-1
J: TRBJ2-7
CDR3: ASARGTTLTYEQY

V: TRBV14
J: TRBJ1-2
CDR3: ASSQGQGASGYT

V: TRBV27
J: TRBJ2-4
CDR3: ASSPGQVEAKNIQY

V: TRBV5-6
J: TRBJ2-7
CDR3: ASSLGPNDYEQY

V: TRBV2
J: TRBJ2-7
CDR3: ASSRIRYEQY

V: TRBV7-9
J: TRBJ2-5
CDR3: ASSFGLELRETQY

V: TRBV3-1
J: TRBJ1-2
CDR3: ASSHFLSYGYT

V: TRBV5-1
J: TRBJ2-1
CDR3: ASSFLWEGGNEQF

V: TRBV12-3/TRBV12-4
J: TRBJ1-2
CDR3: ASTHGGHGYT

V: TRBV28
J: TRBJ2-3
CDR3: ASIAGDGDTQY

V: TRBV29-1
J: TRBJ2-5
CDR3: SVRGGTPETQY

V: TRBV13
J: TRBJ2-3
CDR3: ASSLRGATDTQY

V: TRBV13
J: TRBJ2-7
CDR3: ASSLGTGVREQY

V: TRBV6-2/TRBV6-3
J: TRBJ2-5
CDR3: ASRSGLSLETQY

V: TRBV7-2
J: TRBJ2-4
CDR3: ASSLGLLGNIQY

V: TRBV7-8
J: TRBJ1-4
CDR3: ASSLEGGVNEKLF

V: TRBV7-9
J: TRBJ2-3
CDR3: ASSFGRGGGSTDTQY

V: TRBV18
J: TRBJ2-1
CDR3: ASSPPYNEQF

V: TRBV20-1
J: TRBJ2-4
CDR3: SAFKTSGGSSSGIQY

V: TRBV2
J: TRBJ2-1
CDR3: ASGRSSYNEQF

V: TRBV4-3
J: TRBJ1-6
CDR3: ASSQEQRGSPLH

V: TRBV7-3
J: TRBJ1-1
CDR3: ASSFEAASPEAF